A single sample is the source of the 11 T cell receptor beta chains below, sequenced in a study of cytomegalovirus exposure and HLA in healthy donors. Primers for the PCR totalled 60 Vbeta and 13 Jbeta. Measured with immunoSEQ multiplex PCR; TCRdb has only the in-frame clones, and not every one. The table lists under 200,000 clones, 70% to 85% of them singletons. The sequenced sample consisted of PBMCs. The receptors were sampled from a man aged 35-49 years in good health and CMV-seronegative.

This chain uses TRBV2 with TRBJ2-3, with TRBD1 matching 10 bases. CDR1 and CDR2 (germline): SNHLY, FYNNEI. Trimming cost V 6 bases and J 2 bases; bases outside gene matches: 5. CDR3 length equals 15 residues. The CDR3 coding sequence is TGTGCCAGCAGGGTCGGGACAGGGGTCACAGATACGCAGTATTTT. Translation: CASRVGTGVTDTQYF.

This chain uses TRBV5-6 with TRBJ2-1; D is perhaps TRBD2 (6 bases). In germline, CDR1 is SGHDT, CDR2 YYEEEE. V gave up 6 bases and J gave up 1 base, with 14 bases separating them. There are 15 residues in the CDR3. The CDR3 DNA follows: TGTGCCAGCAACCTCCGGGGGACGTCCTACAATGAGCAGTTCTTC. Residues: CASNLRGTSYNEQFF.

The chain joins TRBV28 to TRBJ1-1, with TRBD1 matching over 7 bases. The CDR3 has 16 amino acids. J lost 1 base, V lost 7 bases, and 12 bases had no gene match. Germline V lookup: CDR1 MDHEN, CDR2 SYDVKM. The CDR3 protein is CASMGAGGSWNTEAFF. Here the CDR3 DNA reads TGTGCCAGCATGGGGGCAGGGGGATCTTGGAACACTGAAGCTTTCTTT.

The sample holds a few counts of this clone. The CDR3 bases are TGCGCCAGCAGCCACGCTTTCATGAGAATAAACACCATATATTTT. It yields the protein CASSHAFMRINTIYF. The rearrangement links TRBV4-3 to TRBJ1-3; no clear D. Germline V CDR1 and CDR2: LGHNA, YSLEER. V lost 3 bases and J 6 bases, leaving 15 bases between the germline ends. The CDR3 extends over 15 amino acids.

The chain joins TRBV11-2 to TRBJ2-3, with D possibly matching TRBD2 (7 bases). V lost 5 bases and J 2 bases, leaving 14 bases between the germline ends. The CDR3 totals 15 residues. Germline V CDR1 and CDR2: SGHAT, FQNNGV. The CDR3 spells CASSPRGAPTDTQYF. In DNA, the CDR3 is TGTGCCAGCAGCCCTCGGGGGGCGCCCACAGATACGCAGTATTTT.

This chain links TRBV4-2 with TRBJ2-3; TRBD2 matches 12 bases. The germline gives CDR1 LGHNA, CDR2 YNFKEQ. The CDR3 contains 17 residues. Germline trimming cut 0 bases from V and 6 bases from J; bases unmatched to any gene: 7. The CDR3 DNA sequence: TGTGCCAGCAGCCAAGATATGCTAGCGGGGGGGTCGGATACGCAGTATTTT. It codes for CASSQDMLAGGSDTQYF.

The CDR3 loop is CASSPQGGTGHSPLHF. The CDR3 DNA sequence: TGTGCCAGCAGTCCCCAGGGGGGGACAGGGCATTCACCCCTCCACTTT. The rearrangement links TRBV28 to TRBJ1-6; 9 bases fit TRBD1. This CDR3 is 16 amino acids long. The germline gives CDR1 MDHEN, CDR2 SYDVKM. The trim removed 5 bases at V and 8 bases at J, leaving 10 bases unmatched.

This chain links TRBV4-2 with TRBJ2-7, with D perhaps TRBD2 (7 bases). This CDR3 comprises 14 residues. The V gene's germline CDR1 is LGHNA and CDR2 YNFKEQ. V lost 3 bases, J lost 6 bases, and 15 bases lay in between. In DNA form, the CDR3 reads TGTGCCAGCAGCCAGCGAGTAGGGGGGGGCGAGCAGTACTTC. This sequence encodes CASSQRVGGGEQYF.

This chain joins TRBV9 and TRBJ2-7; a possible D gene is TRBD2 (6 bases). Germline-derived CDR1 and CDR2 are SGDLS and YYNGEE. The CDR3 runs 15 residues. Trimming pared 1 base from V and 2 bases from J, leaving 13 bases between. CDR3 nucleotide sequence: TGTGCCAGCAGCGTAACGGGAGAAACTCCCTACGAGCAGTACTTC. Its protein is CASSVTGETPYEQYF.

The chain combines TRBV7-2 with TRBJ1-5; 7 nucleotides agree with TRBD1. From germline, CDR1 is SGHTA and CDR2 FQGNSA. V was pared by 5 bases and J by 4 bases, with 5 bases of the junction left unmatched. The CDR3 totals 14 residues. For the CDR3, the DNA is TGTGCCAGCAGCCCAGGGACAGTGAATCAGCCCCAGCATTTT. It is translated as CASSPGTVNQPQHF.

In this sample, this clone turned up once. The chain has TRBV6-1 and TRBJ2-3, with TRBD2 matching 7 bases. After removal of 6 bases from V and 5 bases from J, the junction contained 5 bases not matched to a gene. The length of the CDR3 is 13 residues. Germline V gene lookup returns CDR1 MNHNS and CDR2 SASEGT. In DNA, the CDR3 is TGTGCCAGCAGCCGGACTAGTTTAGATACGCAGTATTTT. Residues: CASSRTSLDTQYF.